The 9 T cell receptor beta chains below come from one sample, sequenced in a study of cytomegalovirus exposure and HLA in healthy donors. The PCR used 60 Vbeta and 13 Jbeta primers. Repertoires were generated with immunoSEQ multiplex PCR, while TCRdb's copy carries only in-frame clones and drops some. The data show roughly 46,000 clones, and the top ten clones hold about 1.1%. Material: PBMCs. The receptor set was obtained from a woman in her thirties or forties in good health and CMV-seronegative.

This rearrangement joins TRBV29-1 to TRBJ1-5; maybe TRBD1 (5 bases). This CDR3 is 12 amino acids long. In germline, CDR1 is SQVTM, CDR2 ANQGSEA. V was pared by 4 bases and J by 1 base, with 5 bases between. The CDR3 bases are TGCAGCGTTGGACAGAGCAATCAGCCCCAGCATTTT. It specifies CSVGQSNQPQHF. Supplemented by reference TRBV29-1 and TRBJ1-5, the full variable domain reads SAVISQKPSRDICQRGTSLTIQCQVDSQVTMMFWYRQQPGQSLTLIATANQGSEATYESGFVIDKFPISRPNLTFSTLTVSNMSPEDSSIYLCSVGQSNQPQHFGDGTRLSIL.

CDR3 nucleotide sequence: TGTGCCTGGAGTGCCCTTGACAGGGACTTATCCAAAAACATTCAGTACTTC. It translates to CAWSALDRDLSKNIQYF. This sequence joins TRBV30 and TRBJ2-4; maybe TRBD1 (7 bases). Germline CDR1 GTSNPN, CDR2 SVGIG (reference sequence). V was pared by 1 base and J by 2 bases, with 18 bases between. There are 17 residues in the CDR3. Together with reference TRBV30 and TRBJ2-4, the CDR3 gives the full variable domain: SQTIHQWPATLVQPVGSPLSLECTVEGTSNPNLYWYRQAAGRGLQLLFYSVGIGQISSEVPQNLSASRPQDRQFILSSKKLLLSDSGFYLCAWSALDRDLSKNIQYFGAGTRLSVL.

The chain uses TRBV11-2 and TRBJ1-1, with 8 bases matching TRBD1. There are 15 residues in the CDR3. V dropped 7 bases and J dropped 0; count of bases not matched to a gene: 7. The germline CDR1 and CDR2 sequences are SGHAT and FQNNGV. The CDR3 protein is CASNRQGSMNTEAFF. For the CDR3, the DNA is TGTGCCAGCAATAGACAGGGGTCCATGAACACTGAAGCTTTCTTT.

The chain carries TRBV15 and TRBJ2-4; the match to TRBD1 covers 9 bases. V dropped 0 bases and J dropped 4; count of bases not matched to a gene: 7. The CDR3 sequence is 17 residues long. Looked up from germline, CDR1 is LNHNV and CDR2 is YYDKDF (reference sequence). The CDR3 region is CATSRDGGDREKNIQYF. The CDR3 region has the DNA TGTGCCACCAGCAGAGATGGGGGGGACAGGGAGAAAAACATTCAGTACTTC. The whole variable domain, remainder taken from reference TRBV15 and TRBJ2-4, is DAMVIQNPRYQVTQFGKPVTLSCSQTLNHNVMYWYQQKSSQAPKLLFHYYDKDFNNEADTPDNFQSRRPNTSFCFLDIRSPGLGDTAMYLCATSRDGGDREKNIQYFGAGTRLSVL.

The chain has TRBV7-9 and TRBJ2-1; possibly TRBD2 for D (6 bases). The length of the CDR3 is 14 residues. The V end was cut by 0 bases, the J end by 12 bases, with 15 bases between. Germline V gives CDR1 SEHNR, CDR2 FQNEAQ (reference sequence). The CDR3 here is CASSLALDYLVQFF. In nucleotides, the CDR3 is TGTGCCAGCAGCTTAGCGCTGGACTATTTAGTGCAGTTCTTC.

The rearrangement links TRBV29-1 to TRBJ1-2; D gene unclear. The CDR3 runs to 12 residues. V lost 3 bases and J 3 bases, leaving 8 bases between the germline ends. CDR1 is SQVTM, CDR2 ANQGSEA, per germline. For the CDR3, the DNA is TGCAGCGTTGAGAGTTCTTACTATGGCTACACCTTC. Translated, it gives CSVESSYYGYTF.

The chain is built from TRBV27 and TRBJ2-6; tentative D call: TRBD1 (5 bases). Germline V CDR1 and CDR2: MNHEY, SMNVEV (reference sequence). CDR3 length equals 16 residues. V was cut by 6 bases and J by 0 bases, with 12 bases left in between. CDR3 DNA sequence: TGTGCCAGCAGGGGAATCAGGGACTCTGGGGCCAACGTCCTGACTTTC. It encodes CASRGIRDSGANVLTF.

V is TRBV7-6 and J is TRBJ2-2, with D possibly matching TRBD2 (5 bases). The CDR3 length is 13 residues. Trimming left V 2 bases short and J 4 bases short, with 5 bases between. Germline V gene lookup returns CDR1 SGHVS and CDR2 FNYEAQ. CDR3 region: CASSLRGTGELFF. CDR3 nucleotides: TGTGCCAGCAGCTTACGGGGCACCGGGGAGCTGTTTTTT.

This chain uses TRBV7-2 with TRBJ2-7; D gene ambiguous. With 2 bases removed from V and 3 bases from J, the gap between germline ends came to 8 bases. The CDR3 sequence is 13 residues long. Germline CDR1 and CDR2: SGHTA and FQGNSA. The CDR3 region has the DNA TGTGCCAGCAGCTTATACTCCTTCTACGAGCAGTACTTC. This encodes CASSLYSFYEQYF.